The text below deals with one T cell receptor beta chain. The data originate from a study of blood T cell repertoires in COVID-19. For the study at large: In each case, the material was cDNA or gDNA derived from T cells, B-cell-depleted T cells, or PBMCs.

Source study methods: Researchers report that nucleated cell counts were estimated from reference gene primer amplification. The protocol was immunoSEQ multiplex PCR, while the TCRdb copy is restricted to in-frame clones and leaves out a portion. V and J calls and clone size are as listed in that table; D and trimming were resolved from the DNA. The table includes 150,000 to 170,000 clones, roughly 80% detected once. This sequence was found in an elderly woman with acute or convalescent COVID-19. Sequencing was performed on peripheral blood.

This chain's CDR3 is CASSSSDRGGEKLFF. The CDR3 DNA follows: TGTGCCAGCAGTTCCTCAGACCGAGGCGGGGAAAAACTGTTTTTT. The rearrangement joins TRBV6-5 to TRBJ1-4, with unresolved D. Germline V gene sequence: CDR1 MNHEY, CDR2 SVGAGI. CDR3 length: 15 residues. Trimming left V 4 bases short and J 8 bases short, with 17 bases between.